These 8 T cell receptor beta chains share one sample of origin, sequenced in a study of blood T cell repertoires in COVID-19. The assay was immunoSEQ multiplex PCR, and TCRdb's table has in-frame clones only and misses some. Of 70,000 to 90,000 clones in the sample, 80% to 90% are singletons; the top ten hold roughly 1%. Specimen: PBMCs or T cells enriched from blood (not recorded which). These receptors were taken from a woman between 50 and 59 years old with acute COVID-19.

This clone has only one observation. The J gene is TRBJ2-1, the V gene TRBV24-1, with 10 positions matching TRBD1. The CDR3 is 16 residues long. Germline-derived CDR1 and CDR2 are KGHDR and SFDVKD. Trimming at V came to 2 bases and at J to 5 bases, leaving 5 bases not matched to a gene. In DNA form, the CDR3 reads TGTGCCACCAGTGATTATGGGACAGGGGCGGACAATGAGCAGTTCTTC. It is translated as CATSDYGTGADNEQFF.

CDR3 sequence (DNA): TGTGCCAGCAGCTTAGCGTCCCGCCTGGGACTAGCGAGCAGGAATGAGCAGTTCTTC. It encodes CASSLASRLGLASRNEQFF. V gene TRBV7-9 combines with J gene TRBJ2-1; TRBD2 matches 10 bases. This CDR3 has 19 residues. Germline CDR1 is SEHNR and CDR2 is FQNEAQ (reference sequence). J was trimmed by 7 bases and V by 0 bases; bases with no gene match: 15.

The chain combines TRBV6-2 or TRBV6-3 with TRBJ1-2, with 7 bases fitting TRBD1. Per the germline V gene, CDR1 is MNHEY and CDR2 is SVGEGT. CDR3 size: 17 residues. The J segment lost 3 bases and the V segment lost 0 bases, leaving 10 bases of the junction unmatched. CDR3 in amino acids: CASSYSTGSNRYYGYTF. DNA for the CDR3: TGTGCCAGCAGTTACTCGACAGGGAGCAACCGATACTATGGCTACACCTTC.

The chain links TRBV30 to TRBJ1-1; D possibly corresponds to TRBD1 (5 bases). V lost 3 bases and J lost 5, with 16 bases in between. Germline V gives CDR1 GTSNPN, CDR2 SVGIG (reference sequence). CDR3 length equals 14 residues. For the CDR3, the DNA is TGTGCCTGGAGAGCACGACAGCCGCAGACTGAAGCTTTCTTT. It codes for CAWRARQPQTEAFF.

The V call is TRBV19, the J call TRBJ1-5, with TRBD1 as a possible D gene (5 bases). The CDR3 spans 15 residues. Germline CDR1 and CDR2: LNHDA and SQIVND (reference sequence). V gave up 5 bases and J gave up 0 bases, with 11 bases separating them. Here the CDR3 DNA reads TGTGCCAGTAGTCGACGGACACATAGCAATCAGCCCCAGCATTTT. Residues: CASSRRTHSNQPQHF.

The gene calls are TRBV7-3 and TRBJ2-1, with D perhaps matching TRBD2 (6 bases). This CDR3 contains 18 residues. V was cut by 1 base and J by 0 bases, with 16 bases left in between. Germline CDR1 reads SGHTA; CDR2 reads FQGTGA. The CDR3 DNA sequence: TGTGCCAGCAGCTTAAGGGGTAGCGGATGGTTCTCCTACAATGAGCAGTTCTTC. Translated, it gives CASSLRGSGWFSYNEQFF.

The chain joins TRBV14 to TRBJ2-3; no firm D call. CDR1 and CDR2 (germline): SGHDN, FVKESK. The CDR3 has 12 residues. Trimming took off 4 bases at V and 3 bases at J, with 5 bases between the two ends. The CDR3 region has the DNA TGTGCCAGCAGCCGGGCGACAGATACGCAGTATTTT. It codes for CASSRATDTQYF. Filled out from reference TRBV14 and TRBJ2-3, the complete variable domain reads EAGVTQFPSHSVIEKGQTVTLRCDPISGHDNLYWYRRVMGKEIKFLLHFVKESKQDESGMPNNRFLAERTGGTYSTLKVQPAELEDSGVYFCASSRATDTQYFGPGTRLTVL.

This clone was seen only once. V is TRBV4-1 and J is TRBJ2-1; 11 bases fit TRBD1. V shed 5 bases and J 6 bases; nucleotides not matched to a gene: 9. CDR3 length equals 16 residues. Germline V gives CDR1 MGHRA, CDR2 YSYEKL. The CDR3 bases are TGCGCCAGCAGCTCGAGGGGACAGGGGGTGGTCAATGAGCAGTTCTTC. Translation gives CASSSRGQGVVNEQFF.